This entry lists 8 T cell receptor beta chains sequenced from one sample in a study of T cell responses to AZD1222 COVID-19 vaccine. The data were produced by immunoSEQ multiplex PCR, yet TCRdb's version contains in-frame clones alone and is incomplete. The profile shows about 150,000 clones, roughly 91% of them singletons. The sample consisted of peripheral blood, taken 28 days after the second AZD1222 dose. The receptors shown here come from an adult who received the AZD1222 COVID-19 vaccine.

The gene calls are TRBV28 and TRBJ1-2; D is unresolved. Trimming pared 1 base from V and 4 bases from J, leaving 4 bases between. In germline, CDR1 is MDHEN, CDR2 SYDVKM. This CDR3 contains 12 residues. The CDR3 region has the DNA TGTGCCAGCAGTTTATTCGGCTATGGCTACACCTTC. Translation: CASSLFGYGYTF.

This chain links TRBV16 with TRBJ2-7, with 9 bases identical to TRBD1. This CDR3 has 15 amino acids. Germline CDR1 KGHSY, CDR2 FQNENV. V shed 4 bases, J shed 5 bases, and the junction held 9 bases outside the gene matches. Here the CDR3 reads CASSPLRGTGNEQYF. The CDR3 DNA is TGTGCCAGCAGCCCACTGCGCGGGACAGGGAACGAGCAGTACTTC.

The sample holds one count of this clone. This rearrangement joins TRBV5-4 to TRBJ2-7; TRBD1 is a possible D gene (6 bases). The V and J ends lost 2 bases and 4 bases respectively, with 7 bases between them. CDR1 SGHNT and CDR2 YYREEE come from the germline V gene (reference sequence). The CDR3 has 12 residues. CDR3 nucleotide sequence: TGTGCCAGCAGCTTCGGACAGTACGAGCAGTACTTC. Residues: CASSFGQYEQYF.

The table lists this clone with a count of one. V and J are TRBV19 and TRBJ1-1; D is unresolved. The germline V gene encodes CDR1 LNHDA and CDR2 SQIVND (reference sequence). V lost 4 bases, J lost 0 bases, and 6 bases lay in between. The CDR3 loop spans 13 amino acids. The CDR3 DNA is TGTGCCAGTAGTAGGGCAGTGAACACTGAAGCTTTCTTT. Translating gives CASSRAVNTEAFF. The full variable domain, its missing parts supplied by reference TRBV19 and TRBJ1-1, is DGGITQSPKYLFRKEGQNVTLSCEQNLNHDAMYWYRQDPGQGLRLIYYSQIVNDFQKGDIAEGYSVSREKKESFPLTVTSAQKNPTAFYLCASSRAVNTEAFFGQGTRLTVV.

The CDR3 DNA reads as TGTGCCAGCAGCGTCGGTTTCGGAGTGTACGAGCAGTACTTC. It encodes CASSVGFGVYEQYF. The J gene is TRBJ2-7, the V gene TRBV14; D is unresolved. CDR1 is SGHDN and CDR2 is FVKESK in the germline V gene. The CDR3 covers 14 residues. V dropped 5 bases and J dropped 4 bases, with 15 bases sitting between them.

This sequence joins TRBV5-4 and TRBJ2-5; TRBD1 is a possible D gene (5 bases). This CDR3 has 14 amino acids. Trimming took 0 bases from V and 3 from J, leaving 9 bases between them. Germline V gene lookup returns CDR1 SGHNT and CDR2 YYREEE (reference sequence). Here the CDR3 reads CASSLASTEETQYF. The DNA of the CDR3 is TGTGCCAGCAGCTTGGCCTCGACAGAAGAGACCCAGTACTTC.

The CDR3 bases are TGTGCCAGCAGAGACGACCGGACTAGCGGGATCAGCGAGCAGTACTTC. This gives the protein CASRDDRTSGISEQYF. The chain combines TRBV6-6 with TRBJ2-7; 12 nucleotides align to TRBD2. CDR3 length equals 16 residues. The V gene's germline CDR1 is MNHNY and CDR2 SVGAGI (reference sequence). J was trimmed by 6 bases and V by 6 bases; bases with no gene match: 12.

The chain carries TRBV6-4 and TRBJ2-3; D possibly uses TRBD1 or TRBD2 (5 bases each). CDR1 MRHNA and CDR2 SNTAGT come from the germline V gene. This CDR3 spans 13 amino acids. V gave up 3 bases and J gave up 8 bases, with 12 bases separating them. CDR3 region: CASSEGVGVTQYF. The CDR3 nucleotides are TGTGCCAGCAGTGAGGGAGTGGGGGTTACGCAGTATTTT.